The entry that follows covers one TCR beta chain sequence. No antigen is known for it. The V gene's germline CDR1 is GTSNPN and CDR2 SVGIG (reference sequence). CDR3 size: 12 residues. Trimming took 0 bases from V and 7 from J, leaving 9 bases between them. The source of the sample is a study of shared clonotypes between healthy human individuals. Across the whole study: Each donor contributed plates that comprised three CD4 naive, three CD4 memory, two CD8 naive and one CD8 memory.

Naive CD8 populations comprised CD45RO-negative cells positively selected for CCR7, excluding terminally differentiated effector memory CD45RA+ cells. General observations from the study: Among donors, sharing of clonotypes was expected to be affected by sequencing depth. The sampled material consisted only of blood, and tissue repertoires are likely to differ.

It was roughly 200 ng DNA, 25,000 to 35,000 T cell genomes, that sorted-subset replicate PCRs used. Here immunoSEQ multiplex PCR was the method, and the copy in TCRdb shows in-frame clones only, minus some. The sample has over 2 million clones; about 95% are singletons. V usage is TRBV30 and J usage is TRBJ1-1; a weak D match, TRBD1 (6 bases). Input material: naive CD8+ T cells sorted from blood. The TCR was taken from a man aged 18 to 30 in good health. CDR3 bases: TGTGCCTGGAGTGTAGGGGGTATTGAAGCTTTCTTT. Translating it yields CAWSVGGIEAFF.